The next 12 T cell receptor beta chains were all read from a single sample in a study of beta chain features in type 1 diabetes. Expressed TCRB transcripts were sequenced, since all the RNA that had been isolated was reverse transcribed. The data were produced by immunoSEQ multiplex PCR, yet TCRdb's version contains in-frame clones alone and is incomplete. The table records some 100,000 clones, 40% of them present only once. The sequencing sample was made of stem cell memory CD4+ T cells from blood. The receptors here all came from a woman between 18 and 30 years old in good health.

In this sample, this clone turned up once. The rearrangement links TRBV4-1 to TRBJ1-4; possibly TRBD1 for D (5 bases). Germline V CDR1 and CDR2: MGHRA, YSYEKL. The CDR3 extends over 16 amino acids. Trimming left V 1 base short and J 8 bases short, with 17 bases between. Here the CDR3 reads CASSQGTGFRLEKLFF. CDR3 coding DNA: TGCGCCAGCAGCCAAGGAACAGGTTTTAGACTCGAAAAACTGTTTTTT.

This chain links TRBV28 with TRBJ1-2; D remains unclear. CDR3 length: 11 amino acids. Trimming took 5 bases from V and 4 from J, leaving 5 bases between them. CDR1 and CDR2 from the germline V gene are MDHEN and SYDVKM. CDR3 coding DNA: TGTGCCAGCAGTACGGGCTATGGCTACACCTTC. Translating gives CASSTGYGYTF.

The chain is built from TRBV2 and TRBJ1-5; TRBD1 matches at 11 bases. Trimming took 7 bases from V and 4 from J; bases not matched to a gene: 3. Per germline, CDR1 SNHLY and CDR2 FYNNEI. The CDR3 is made up of 14 amino acids. In DNA form, the CDR3 reads TGTGCCAGCAAAGGACAGGGGGCGAATCAGCCCCAGCATTTT. Residues: CASKGQGANQPQHF.

This clone was counted between two and nine times. The V gene is TRBV7-8, the J gene TRBJ2-1; D possibly corresponds to TRBD2 (5 bases). Trimming left V 3 bases short and J 6 bases short, with 12 bases between. From germline, CDR1 is SGHVS and CDR2 FQNEAQ. This CDR3 is 14 amino acids long. The CDR3 here is CASSFAGVGNEQFF. CDR3 in DNA: TGTGCCAGCAGCTTCGCCGGGGTGGGCAATGAGCAGTTCTTC. Complete variable domain (other parts from reference TRBV7-8 and TRBJ2-1): GAGVSQSPRYKVAKRGQDVALRCDPISGHVSLFWYQQALGQGPEFLTYFQNEAQLDKSGLPSDRFFAERPEGSVSTLKIQRTQQEDSAVYLCASSFAGVGNEQFFGPGTRLTVL.

This chain uses TRBV5-1 with TRBJ2-7, with a possible D match to TRBD1 (5 bases). Germline V gives CDR1 SGHRS, CDR2 YFSETQ. The CDR3 spans 15 residues. The germline V and J ends were trimmed by 0 bases and 1 base, with 11 bases remaining between them. For the CDR3, the DNA is TGCGCCAGCAGCTTGGAGCAGGGTAGTTCCTACGAGCAGTACTTC. Protein: CASSLEQGSSYEQYF. Complete variable domain (other parts from reference TRBV5-1 and TRBJ2-7): KAGVTQTPRYLIKTRGQQVTLSCSPISGHRSVSWYQQTPGQGLQFLFEYFSETQRNKGNFPGRFSGRQFSNSRSEMNVSTLELGDSALYLCASSLEQGSSYEQYFGPGTRLTVT.

This clone was counted a single time. J is TRBJ2-5 and V is TRBV7-2; 9 nucleotides match TRBD1. The CDR3 is 14 amino acids. From germline, CDR1 is SGHTA and CDR2 FQGNSA. Trimming cost V 5 bases and J 2 bases; bases outside gene matches: 3. CDR3 in amino acids: CASSPDRGQETQYF. Here the CDR3 DNA reads TGTGCCAGCAGCCCGGACAGGGGACAAGAGACCCAGTACTTC.

The V and J genes are TRBV5-1 and TRBJ1-1, with 7 bases lining up with TRBD1. The CDR3 consists of 14 residues. The trim removed 0 bases at V and 5 bases at J, leaving 4 bases unmatched. CDR1 and CDR2 (germline): SGHRS, YFSETQ. DNA of the CDR3: TGCGCCAGCAGCTTGGTAAGGGGGCGAACTGAAGCTTTCTTT. Translation: CASSLVRGRTEAFF.

The chain uses TRBV5-1 and TRBJ2-1; the match to TRBD1 covers 7 bases. The CDR3 totals 16 residues. Germline CDR1 is SGHRS and CDR2 is YFSETQ. The V gene end was trimmed by 2 bases and the J gene end by 4 bases; junction bases not matched to a gene: 9. The CDR3 loop reads CASSLKGQQRYNEQFF. The DNA of the CDR3 is TGCGCCAGCAGCTTAAAGGGACAGCAAAGGTACAATGAGCAGTTCTTC.

This clone was found once. The chain recombines TRBV27 with TRBJ2-3, with D possibly matching TRBD2 (6 bases). V was trimmed by 10 bases and J by 1 base, leaving 15 bases between them. Germline V gene sequence: CDR1 MNHEY, CDR2 SMNVEV (reference sequence). This CDR3 contains 14 residues. Here the CDR3 reads CATLGGIGTDTQYF. The CDR3 DNA follows: TGTGCCACCCTGGGGGGTATCGGCACAGATACGCAGTATTTT.

This clone was detected only a few times. V gene TRBV9 combines with J gene TRBJ2-1, with unresolved D. V shed 3 bases and J shed 12 bases, with 19 bases lying between them. The germline CDR1 and CDR2 sequences are SGDLS and YYNGEE. The CDR3 covers 14 residues. This CDR3 is CASSATGDRVLQFF. The CDR3 bases are TGTGCCAGCAGCGCCACCGGAGACCGGGTGTTGCAGTTCTTC.

In this sample, this clone turned up many times. The rearrangement uses TRBV19 and TRBJ2-3, with 9 bases matching TRBD1. V lost 5 bases and J lost 2; bases outside the gene matches: 5. The CDR3 has 15 residues. The germline V gene has CDR1 LNHDA and CDR2 SQIVND (reference sequence). The CDR3 protein is CASSSGQGLTDTQYF. CDR3 nucleotides: TGTGCCAGTAGTTCCGGACAGGGGCTCACAGATACGCAGTATTTT.

The chain couples TRBV7-2 to TRBJ2-1; 10 positions agree with TRBD2. The germline gives CDR1 SGHTA, CDR2 FQGNSA. J gave up 7 bases and V 7 bases, and 13 bases lay outside the gene matches. The CDR3 runs 16 residues. CDR3: CASTPRGSGRANEQFF. The CDR3, as DNA: TGTGCCAGCACCCCGAGGGGCAGCGGGAGGGCAAATGAGCAGTTCTTC.